This T cell receptor (beta chain) was captured in a study of identical twins. Study results and caveats: Out-of-frame alpha sequences common to twins exhibited a surplus of low generation probability.

TCRdb processed the 5' RACE reads anew with MiXCR; each CDR3 protein has one entry. The data show about 450,000 distinct CDR3 sequences, with less than 20% seen just once and less than 15% held by the top ten. This clonotype was counted only a few times. Its target is unknown. Germline V gives CDR1 MNHNS, CDR2 SASEGT. The V end was cut by 7 bases, the J end by 0 bases, with 7 bases between. The CDR3 contains 14 residues. Only healthy Caucasians were included as donors. The TCR originated in a man over 45 in good health. The source material was naive T cells sorted from blood. This chain uses TRBV6-1 with TRBJ1-6; D unclear. The chain's CDR3 is CASTGSSYNSPLHF. Written as DNA, the CDR3 is TGTGCCAGCACAGGCAGCTCCTATAATTCACCCCTCCACTTT.